This T cell receptor (beta chain) was sequenced during a study of T-cell memory formation after mild COVID-19. TCR alpha and TCR beta cDNA libraries with sample barcodes and UMIs came from 5'RACE using constant-segment primers. Each CDR3 protein gets one entry after TCRdb re-called the 5' RACE reads with MiXCR. Altogether approximately 410,000 distinct CDR3 sequences are present, 23% being singletons, with the ten largest covering roughly 13%. The sample holds many counts of this clonotype. Its matching antigen is unknown. The CDR3 spans 14 residues. The V end lost 3 bases, the J end lost 8 bases, and 19 bases lay between the germline ends. Germline CDR1 reads DFQATT; CDR2 reads SNEGSKA (reference sequence). General study points: Day 15 to 85 contracting clones showed balanced CD4/CD8; later expanders leaned CD4+. Contracting CD4+ clones sat mainly in CM and EM; CD8+ in EMRA.

The TCR was taken from an adult woman who had mild COVID-19 (a few samples of this study predate the infection). Cell type and time point are not known. J is TRBJ1-1 and V is TRBV20-1; D gene ambiguous. Sequencing input: PBMCs or a T cell subset sorted from them (not recorded which). The CDR3 region is CSASKDAGHGEAFF. The DNA for the CDR3 is TGCAGTGCTAGCAAGGACGCTGGGCATGGGGAAGCTTTCTTT.